This TCR beta chain was captured in a study of PD-1 blockade in classical Hodgkin lymphoma. Generated by immunoSEQ multiplex PCR, the TCRdb table keeps only in-frame clones and is missing some. The top ten clones hold under 20% of a sample with about 47,000 clones, 70% to 80% of them seen once. Trimming cost V 3 bases and J 3 bases, with 17 bases left between them. CDR1 and CDR2 from the germline V gene are MNHEY and SMNVEV (reference sequence). This CDR3 spans 16 amino acids. Time point defined: cycle 4 day 1 (C4D1), after five to seven weeks of nivolumab. Every one of the patients relapsed after autologous stem cell transplantation (brentuximab vedotin exposure was variable).

This specimen consisted of peripheral blood mononuclear cells (PBMCs), obtained before the fourth cycle of nivolumab. This chain joins TRBV27 and TRBJ1-1, with D uncertain. This sequence originates from a human donor with classical Hodgkin lymphoma. The CDR3 DNA follows: TGTGCCAGCAGTTTTTACTTTTTAACTCGGGACACTGAAGCTTTCTTT. Translated: CASSFYFLTRDTEAFF.